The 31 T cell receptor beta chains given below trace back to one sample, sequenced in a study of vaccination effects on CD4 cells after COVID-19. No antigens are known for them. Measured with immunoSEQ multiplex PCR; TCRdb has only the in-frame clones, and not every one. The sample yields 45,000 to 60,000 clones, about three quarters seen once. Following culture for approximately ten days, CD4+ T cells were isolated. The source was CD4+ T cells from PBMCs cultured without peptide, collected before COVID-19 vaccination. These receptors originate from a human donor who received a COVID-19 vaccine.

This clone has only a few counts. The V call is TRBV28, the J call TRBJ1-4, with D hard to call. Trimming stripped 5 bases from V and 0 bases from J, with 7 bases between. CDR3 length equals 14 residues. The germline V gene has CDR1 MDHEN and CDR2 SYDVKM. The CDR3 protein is CASSAGPTNEKLFF. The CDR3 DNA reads TGTGCCAGCAGTGCAGGCCCAACTAATGAAAAACTGTTTTTT. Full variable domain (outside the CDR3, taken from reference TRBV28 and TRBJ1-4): DVKVTQSSRYLVKRTGEKVFLECVQDMDHENMFWYRQDPGLGLRLIYFSYDVKMKEKGDIPEGYSVSREKKERFSLILESASTNQTSMYLCASSAGPTNEKLFFGSGTQLSVL.

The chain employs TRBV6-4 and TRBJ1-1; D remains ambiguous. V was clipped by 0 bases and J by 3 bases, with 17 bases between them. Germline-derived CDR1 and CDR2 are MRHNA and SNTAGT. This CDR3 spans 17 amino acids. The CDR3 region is CASSDSSGVSGDTEAFF. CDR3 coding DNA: TGTGCCAGCAGTGACTCCAGCGGGGTTTCCGGGGACACTGAAGCTTTCTTT.

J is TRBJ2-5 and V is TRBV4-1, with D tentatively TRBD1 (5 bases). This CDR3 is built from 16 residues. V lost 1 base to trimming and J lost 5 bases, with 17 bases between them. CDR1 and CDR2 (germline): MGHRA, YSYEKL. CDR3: CASSQVGRVNWETQYF. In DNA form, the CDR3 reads TGCGCCAGCAGCCAAGTGGGCAGGGTGAATTGGGAGACCCAGTACTTC.

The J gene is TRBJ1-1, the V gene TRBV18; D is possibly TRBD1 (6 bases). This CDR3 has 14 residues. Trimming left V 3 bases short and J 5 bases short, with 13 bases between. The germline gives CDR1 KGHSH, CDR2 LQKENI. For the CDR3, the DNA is TGTGCCAGCTCACCGGTCGGGGGCAGGACTGAAGCTTTCTTT. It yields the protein CASSPVGGRTEAFF.

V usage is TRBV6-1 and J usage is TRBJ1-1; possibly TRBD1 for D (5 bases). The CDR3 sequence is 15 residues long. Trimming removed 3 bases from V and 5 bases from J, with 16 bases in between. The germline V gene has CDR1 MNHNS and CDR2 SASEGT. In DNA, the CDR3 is TGTGCCAGCAGTGATGGACACGCTAGAGGGACTGAAGCTTTCTTT. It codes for CASSDGHARGTEAFF.

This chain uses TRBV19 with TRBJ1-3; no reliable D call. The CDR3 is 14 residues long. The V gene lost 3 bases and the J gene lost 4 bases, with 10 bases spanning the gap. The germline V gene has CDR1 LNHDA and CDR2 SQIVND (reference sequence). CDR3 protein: CASSIGLEGNTIYF. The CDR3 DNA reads TGTGCCAGTAGTATCGGTCTGGAGGGAAACACCATATATTTT.

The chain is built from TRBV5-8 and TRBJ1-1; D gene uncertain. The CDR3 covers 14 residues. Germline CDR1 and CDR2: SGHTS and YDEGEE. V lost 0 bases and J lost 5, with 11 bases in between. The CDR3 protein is CASSLGVKWTEAFF. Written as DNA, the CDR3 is TGTGCCAGCAGCTTGGGCGTAAAGTGGACTGAAGCTTTCTTT. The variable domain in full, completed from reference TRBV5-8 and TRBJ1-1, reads EAGVTQSPTHLIKTRGQQATLRCSPISGHTSVYWYQQALGLGLQFLLWYDEGEERNRGNFPPRFSGRQFPNYSSELNVNALELEDSALYLCASSLGVKWTEAFFGQGTRLTVV.

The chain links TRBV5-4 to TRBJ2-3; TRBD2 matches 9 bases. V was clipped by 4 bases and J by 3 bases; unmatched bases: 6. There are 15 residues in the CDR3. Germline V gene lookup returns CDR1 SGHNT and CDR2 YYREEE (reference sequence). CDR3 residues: CASSLSGGQTDTQYF. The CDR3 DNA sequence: TGTGCCAGCAGCCTGAGCGGGGGGCAAACAGATACGCAGTATTTT.

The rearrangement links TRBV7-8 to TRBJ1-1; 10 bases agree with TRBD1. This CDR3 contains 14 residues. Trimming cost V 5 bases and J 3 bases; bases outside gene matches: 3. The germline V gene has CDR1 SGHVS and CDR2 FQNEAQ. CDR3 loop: CASSGTGVDTEAFF. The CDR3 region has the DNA TGTGCCAGCAGCGGGACAGGGGTGGACACTGAAGCTTTCTTT.

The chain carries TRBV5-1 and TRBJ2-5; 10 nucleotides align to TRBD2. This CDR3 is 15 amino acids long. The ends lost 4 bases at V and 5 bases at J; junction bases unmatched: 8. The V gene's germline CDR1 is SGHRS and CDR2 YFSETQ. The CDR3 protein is CASSLLAGAEETQYF. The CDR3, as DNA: TGCGCCAGCAGCCTTCTAGCGGGGGCGGAGGAGACCCAGTACTTC.

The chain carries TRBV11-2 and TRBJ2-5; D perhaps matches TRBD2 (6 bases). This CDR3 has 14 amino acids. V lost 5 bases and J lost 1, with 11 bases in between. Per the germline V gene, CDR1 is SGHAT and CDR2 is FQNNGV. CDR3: CASSPVGGQETQYF. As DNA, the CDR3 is TGTGCCAGCAGCCCAGTGGGGGGCCAAGAGACCCAGTACTTC.

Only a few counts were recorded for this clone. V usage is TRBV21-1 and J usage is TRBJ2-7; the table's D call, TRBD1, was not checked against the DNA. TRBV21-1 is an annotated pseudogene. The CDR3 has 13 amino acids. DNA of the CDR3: TGTGCCAGCAGCTTTGCAGTTCCCTACGAGCAGTACGTC. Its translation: CASSFAVPYEQYV.

CDR3: CASSKNRGEQPQHF. In DNA, the CDR3 is TGTGCCAGCAGTAAAAACAGGGGAGAACAGCCCCAGCATTTT. This chain joins TRBV28 and TRBJ1-5; 7 bases map to TRBD1. Germline CDR1 MDHEN, CDR2 SYDVKM. The trim removed 5 bases at V and 7 bases at J, leaving 8 bases unmatched. The CDR3 is 14 residues long.

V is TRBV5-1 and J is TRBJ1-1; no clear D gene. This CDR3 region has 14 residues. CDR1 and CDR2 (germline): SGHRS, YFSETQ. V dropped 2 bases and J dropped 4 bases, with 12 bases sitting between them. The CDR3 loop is CASSFSQERTEAFF. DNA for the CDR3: TGCGCCAGCAGCTTTAGCCAGGAACGCACTGAAGCTTTCTTT. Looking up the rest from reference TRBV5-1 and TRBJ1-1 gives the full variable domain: KAGVTQTPRYLIKTRGQQVTLSCSPISGHRSVSWYQQTPGQGLQFLFEYFSETQRNKGNFPGRFSGRQFSNSRSEMNVSTLELGDSALYLCASSFSQERTEAFFGQGTRLTVV.

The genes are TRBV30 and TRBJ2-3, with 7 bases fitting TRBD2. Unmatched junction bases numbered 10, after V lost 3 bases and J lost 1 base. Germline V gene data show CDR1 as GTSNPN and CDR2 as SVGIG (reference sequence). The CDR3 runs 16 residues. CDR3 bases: TGTGCCTGGAGACACGGGAGGAGCCACGGCACAGATACGCAGTATTTT. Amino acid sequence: CAWRHGRSHGTDTQYF.

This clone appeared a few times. CDR3 residues: CASEAGDTDTQYF. In nucleotides, the CDR3 is TGCGCCAGCGAGGCGGGGGACACAGATACGCAGTATTTT. The chain is built from TRBV4-1 and TRBJ2-3; the match to TRBD2 covers 7 bases. The germline V gene has CDR1 MGHRA and CDR2 YSYEKL. CDR3 size: 13 residues. J lost 2 bases, V lost 8 bases, and 4 bases had no gene match.

The CDR3 sequence: CASSQPASGGHGELFF. The DNA of the CDR3 is TGTGCCAGCAGCCAACCGGCTAGCGGGGGGCACGGGGAGCTGTTTTTT. This chain joins TRBV7-8 and TRBJ2-2; 11 bases align to TRBD2. This CDR3 has 16 residues. V trimming: 5 bases; J trimming: 7 bases; junction bases outside the gene matches: 9. Germline-derived CDR1 and CDR2 are SGHVS and FQNEAQ.

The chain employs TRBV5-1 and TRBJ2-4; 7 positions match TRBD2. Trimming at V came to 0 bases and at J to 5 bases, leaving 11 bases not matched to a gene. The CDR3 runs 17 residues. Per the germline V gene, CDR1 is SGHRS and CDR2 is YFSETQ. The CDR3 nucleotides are TGCGCCAGCAGCTTGGCCACGGGAGGATGGGGCCAAAACATTCAGTACTTC. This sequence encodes CASSLATGGWGQNIQYF.

The CDR3 region has the DNA TGTGCCACCAGTGACCCAGGACAGTCTTATGGCTACACCTTC. Amino acids: CATSDPGQSYGYTF. V and J are TRBV24-1 and TRBJ1-2; TRBD1 might be the D (6 bases). V lost 4 bases to trimming and J lost 5 bases, with 13 bases between them. CDR3 length equals 14 residues. Germline CDR1 is KGHDR and CDR2 is SFDVKD.

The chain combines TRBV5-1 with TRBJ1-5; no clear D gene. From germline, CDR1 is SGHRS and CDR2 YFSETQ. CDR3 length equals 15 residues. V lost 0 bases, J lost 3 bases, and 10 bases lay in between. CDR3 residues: CASSLVPGINQPQHF. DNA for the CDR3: TGCGCCAGCAGCTTGGTACCCGGGATCAATCAGCCCCAGCATTTT.

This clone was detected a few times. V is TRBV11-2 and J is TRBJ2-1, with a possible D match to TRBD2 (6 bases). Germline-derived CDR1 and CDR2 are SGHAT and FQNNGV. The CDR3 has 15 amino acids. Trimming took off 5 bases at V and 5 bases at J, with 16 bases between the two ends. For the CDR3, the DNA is TGTGCCAGCAGCACGGCCGGGAGCCTGAACAATGAGCAGTTCTTC. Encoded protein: CASSTAGSLNNEQFF.

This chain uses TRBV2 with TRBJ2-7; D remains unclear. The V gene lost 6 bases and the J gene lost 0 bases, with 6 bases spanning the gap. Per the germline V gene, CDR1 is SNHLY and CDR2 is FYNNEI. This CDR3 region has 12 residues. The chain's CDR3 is CASRMGSYEQYV. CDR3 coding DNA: TGTGCCAGCAGAATGGGCTCCTACGAGCAGTACGTC.

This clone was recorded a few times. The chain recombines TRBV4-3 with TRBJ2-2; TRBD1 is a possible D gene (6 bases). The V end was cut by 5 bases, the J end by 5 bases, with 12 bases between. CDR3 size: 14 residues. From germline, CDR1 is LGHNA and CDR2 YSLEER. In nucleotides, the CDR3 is TGCGCCAGCAGCTACAGGGAAGTTACCGGGGAGCTGTTTTTT. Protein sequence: CASSYREVTGELFF.

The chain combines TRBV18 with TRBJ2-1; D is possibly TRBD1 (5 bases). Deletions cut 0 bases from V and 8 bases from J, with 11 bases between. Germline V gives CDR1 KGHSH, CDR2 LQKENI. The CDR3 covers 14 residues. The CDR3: CASSPPGLKDEQFF. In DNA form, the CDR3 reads TGTGCCAGCTCACCACCGGGGCTAAAGGATGAGCAGTTCTTC.

In DNA form, the CDR3 reads TGCGCCAGCAGCTTCACAGGGGACACTGAAGCTTTCTTT. The encoded protein is CASSFTGDTEAFF. V is TRBV4-1 and J is TRBJ1-1; 7 nucleotides align to TRBD1. J gave up 3 bases and V 5 bases, and 3 bases lay outside the gene matches. The germline V gene encodes CDR1 MGHRA and CDR2 YSYEKL. CDR3 length equals 13 residues.

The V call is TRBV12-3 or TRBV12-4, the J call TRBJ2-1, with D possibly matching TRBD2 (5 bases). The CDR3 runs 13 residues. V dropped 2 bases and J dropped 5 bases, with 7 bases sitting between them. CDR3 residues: CASSLTRDNEQFF. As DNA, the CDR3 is TGTGCCAGCAGTTTAACGCGGGACAATGAGCAGTTCTTC.

In DNA, the CDR3 is TGTGCCAGTAGTACCCCGGGGGGAGAAAGGTTTAATCAGCCCCAGCATTTT. This encodes CASSTPGGERFNQPQHF. This chain uses TRBV19 with TRBJ1-5; weak D call: TRBD1 (5 bases). Looked up from germline, CDR1 is LNHDA and CDR2 is SQIVND (reference sequence). V was cut by 4 bases and J by 4 bases, with 20 bases left in between. CDR3 length: 17 residues. Variable domain in full (rest from reference TRBV19 and TRBJ1-5): DGGITQSPKYLFRKEGQNVTLSCEQNLNHDAMYWYRQDPGQGLRLIYYSQIVNDFQKGDIAEGYSVSREKKESFPLTVTSAQKNPTAFYLCASSTPGGERFNQPQHFGDGTRLSIL.

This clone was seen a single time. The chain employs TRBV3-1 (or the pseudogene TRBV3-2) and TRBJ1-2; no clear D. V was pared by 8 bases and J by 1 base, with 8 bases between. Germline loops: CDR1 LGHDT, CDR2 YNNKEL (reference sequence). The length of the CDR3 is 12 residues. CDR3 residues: CASLGFNYGYTF. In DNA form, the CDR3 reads TGTGCCAGCCTGGGGTTTAACTATGGCTACACCTTC.

Here the CDR3 reads CASRPQDRGYTDTQYF. The CDR3 DNA follows: TGTGCCAGCAGACCTCAAGACAGGGGGTACACAGATACGCAGTATTTT. The V gene is TRBV5-5, the J gene TRBJ2-3, with 9 nucleotides matching TRBD1. Looked up from germline, CDR1 is SGHKS and CDR2 is YYEKEE (reference sequence). Unmatched junction bases numbered 9, after V lost 5 bases and J lost 2 bases. There are 16 residues in the CDR3.

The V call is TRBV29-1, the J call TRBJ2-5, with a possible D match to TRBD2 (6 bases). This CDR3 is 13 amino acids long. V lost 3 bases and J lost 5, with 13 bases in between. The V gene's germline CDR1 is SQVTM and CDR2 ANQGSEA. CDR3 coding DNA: TGCAGCGTTGACACTAGCTATATGGAGACCCAGTACTTC. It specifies CSVDTSYMETQYF.

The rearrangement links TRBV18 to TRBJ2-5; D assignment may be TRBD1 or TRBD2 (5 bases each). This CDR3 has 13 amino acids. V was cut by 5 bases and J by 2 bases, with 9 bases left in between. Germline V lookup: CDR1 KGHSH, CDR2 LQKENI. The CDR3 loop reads CASSWDHQETQYF. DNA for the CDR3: TGTGCCAGCTCATGGGACCATCAAGAGACCCAGTACTTC.